The 32 T cell receptor beta chains presented below share a single source sample, sequenced in a study of blood T cell repertoires in COVID-19. Measured with immunoSEQ multiplex PCR; TCRdb has only the in-frame clones, and not every one. The sample records 150,000 to 200,000 clones, approximately 80% being singletons. The sequencing input was PBMCs or T cells enriched from blood (not recorded which). The receptors were sampled from a man in his fifties or sixties who had recovered from COVID-19.

The V gene is TRBV28, the J gene TRBJ2-3; 9 bases match TRBD1. Trimming took 5 bases from V and 7 from J; bases not matched to a gene: 10. Germline-derived CDR1 and CDR2 are MDHEN and SYDVKM. CDR3 size: 15 residues. The CDR3: CASSGRDRAFNTQYF. Here the CDR3 DNA reads TGTGCCAGCAGTGGCCGGGACAGGGCCTTTAATACGCAGTATTTT. Filled out from reference TRBV28 and TRBJ2-3, the complete variable domain reads DVKVTQSSRYLVKRTGEKVFLECVQDMDHENMFWYRQDPGLGLRLIYFSYDVKMKEKGDIPEGYSVSREKKERFSLILESASTNQTSMYLCASSGRDRAFNTQYFGPGTRLTVL.

The CDR3 DNA is TGTGCCAGCAGCACGAGGGGGAATCCCGGGGAGCTGTTTTTT. Residues: CASSTRGNPGELFF. This chain uses TRBV6-5 with TRBJ2-2, with D perhaps matching TRBD1 (6 bases). Germline assignment: CDR1 MNHEY and CDR2 SVGAGI. V gave up 6 bases and J gave up 6 bases, with 14 bases separating them. The CDR3 contains 14 residues.

V and J are TRBV21-1 and TRBJ2-5; the table assigns TRBD2, which was not confirmed against the DNA. TRBV21-1 is labeled a pseudogene. The CDR3 extends over 11 amino acids. The CDR3 coding sequence is TGTGCCCCCTCGACTAGAGAGACCCAGTACTTC. Its protein product is CAPSTRETQYF.

The rearrangement uses TRBV29-1 and TRBJ1-6, with 8 positions matching TRBD1. The CDR3 covers 17 residues. Germline CDR1 is SQVTM and CDR2 is ANQGSEA. The V gene end was trimmed by 0 bases and the J gene end by 6 bases; junction bases not matched to a gene: 10. CDR3 residues: CSVEEMDRVRGNSPLHF. The CDR3 DNA reads TGCAGCGTTGAAGAAATGGACAGGGTTCGGGGTAATTCACCCCTCCACTTT.

The chain combines TRBV5-1 with TRBJ2-2; tentatively, D is TRBD2 (5 bases). CDR1 and CDR2 (germline): SGHRS, YFSETQ. The CDR3 is made up of 11 amino acids. Trimming shortened V by 7 bases and J by 7 bases, and 8 bases separated the two germline ends. CDR3 nucleotide sequence: TGCGCCAGCCGAGGGAACGGGGAGCTGTTTTTT. This codes for CASRGNGELFF. Full variable domain (outside the CDR3, taken from reference TRBV5-1 and TRBJ2-2): KAGVTQTPRYLIKTRGQQVTLSCSPISGHRSVSWYQQTPGQGLQFLFEYFSETQRNKGNFPGRFSGRQFSNSRSEMNVSTLELGDSALYLCASRGNGELFFGEGSRLTVL.

The CDR3 loop reads CASSQRAGYLDEAFF. In DNA form, the CDR3 reads TGTGCCAGCAGCCAAAGGGCGGGATATCTGGACGAAGCTTTCTTT. V usage is TRBV5-5 and J usage is TRBJ1-1; D unclear. Trimming shortened V by 4 bases and J by 8 bases, and 21 bases separated the two germline ends. This CDR3 has 15 amino acids. The germline gives CDR1 SGHKS, CDR2 YYEKEE (reference sequence).

This clone was seen a handful of times. This chain connects TRBV10-3 to TRBJ1-2; D not resolved. Germline V gene sequence: CDR1 ENHRY, CDR2 SYGVKD. The CDR3 is made up of 16 amino acids. V lost 3 bases and J lost 8, with 22 bases in between. CDR3 sequence reads: CAISDVNSASGEGYTF. Written as DNA, the CDR3 is TGTGCCATCAGTGACGTCAACTCGGCTAGCGGGGAGGGCTACACCTTC.

The V call is TRBV3-1 (or the pseudogene TRBV3-2), the J call TRBJ1-2; TRBD1 aligns across 9 bases. This CDR3 has 14 residues. V was pared by 7 bases and J by 0 bases, with 3 bases of the junction left unmatched. Germline values: CDR1 LGHDT, CDR2 YNNKEL (reference sequence). DNA of the CDR3: TGTGCCAGCACGGGACAGGGAGCTAACTATGGCTACACCTTC. Its protein is CASTGQGANYGYTF.

The chain joins TRBV2 to TRBJ1-2; D is unresolved. V was trimmed by 7 bases and J by 2 bases, leaving 17 bases between them. The CDR3 contains 15 residues. Per the germline V gene, CDR1 is SNHLY and CDR2 is FYNNEI. The CDR3 nucleotides read TGTGCCAGCATTAGGCGGCCCCAACTGAACTATGGCTACACCTTC. Translating gives CASIRRPQLNYGYTF.

The chain is built from TRBV5-1 and TRBJ2-2; 10 bases are a match to TRBD2. Trimming removed 4 bases from V and 3 bases from J; junction bases left unmatched: 9. The germline V gene encodes CDR1 SGHRS and CDR2 YFSETQ. The CDR3 is made up of 17 amino acids. The CDR3 DNA reads as TGCGCCAGCAGCCCCTCTAGCGGGGGAAGGGACACCGGGGAGCTGTTTTTT. It codes for CASSPSSGGRDTGELFF.

V and J are TRBV6-4 and TRBJ1-2; 8 nucleotides line up with TRBD1. Germline V lookup: CDR1 MRHNA, CDR2 SNTAGT. V lost 5 bases to trimming and J lost 3 bases; unmatched junction nucleotides: 8. CDR3 size: 15 residues. CDR3 bases: TGTGCCAGCAGTCCCGGACAGGGACCTTACTATGGCTACACCTTC. Translation: CASSPGQGPYYGYTF.

This chain links TRBV5-6 with TRBJ1-2, with 7 bases fitting TRBD1. The CDR3 is made up of 14 amino acids. CDR1 is SGHDT, CDR2 YYEEEE, per germline. V lost 4 bases to trimming and J lost 7 bases; unmatched junction nucleotides: 10. DNA of the CDR3: TGTGCCAGCAGCCCTCCCTCAGGGGGAGGTGGCTACACCTTC. Encoded protein: CASSPPSGGGGYTF.

This chain connects TRBV7-3 to TRBJ2-1; 8 nucleotides agree with TRBD2. The CDR3 runs 14 residues. Germline V gives CDR1 SGHTA, CDR2 FQGTGA. Losses at the gene ends were 4 bases for V and 9 bases for J; bases not matched to a gene: 8. The CDR3 region is CASSSAGGRTEQFF. CDR3 coding DNA: TGTGCCAGCAGCTCGGCGGGAGGTAGGACTGAGCAGTTCTTC.

This sequence joins TRBV19 and TRBJ1-5; D call uncertain. Deletions cut 5 bases from V and 2 bases from J, with 13 bases between. The CDR3 is 15 residues long. CDR1 is LNHDA, CDR2 SQIVND, per germline (reference sequence). CDR3 bases: TGTGCCAGTAGTGTCCTGGCCCGGGGCAATCAGCCCCAGCATTTT. This sequence encodes CASSVLARGNQPQHF. The whole variable domain, filled in from reference TRBV19 and TRBJ1-5, reads DGGITQSPKYLFRKEGQNVTLSCEQNLNHDAMYWYRQDPGQGLRLIYYSQIVNDFQKGDIAEGYSVSREKKESFPLTVTSAQKNPTAFYLCASSVLARGNQPQHFGDGTRLSIL.

The rearrangement joins TRBV29-1 to TRBJ2-1, with D possibly TRBD1 on 6 matching bases. CDR3 length: 13 residues. Germline CDR1 is SQVTM and CDR2 is ANQGSEA. Trimming cost V 3 bases and J 2 bases, with 8 bases left between them. CDR3 sequence (DNA): TGCAGCGTTGAGGCAGGGGCCTACAATGAGCAGTTCTTC. It translates to CSVEAGAYNEQFF.

J is TRBJ1-1 and V is TRBV10-2; 8 nucleotides line up with TRBD1. This CDR3 spans 15 amino acids. Germline values: CDR1 WSHSY, CDR2 SAAADI. V lost 6 bases, J lost 6 bases, and 12 bases stayed unmatched. CDR3 in amino acids: CASRDRVAGTAEAFF. The CDR3 coding sequence is TGCGCCAGCAGGGACAGGGTTGCGGGGACGGCTGAAGCTTTCTTT.

The chain joins TRBV4-2 to TRBJ2-3, with TRBD2 identical over 8 bases. The length of the CDR3 is 16 residues. Germline values: CDR1 LGHNA, CDR2 YNFKEQ. J lost 1 base, V lost 1 base, and 4 bases had no gene match. The CDR3 DNA is TGTGCCAGCAGCCAAGTAAGCGGGGGCCGCACAGATACGCAGTATTTT. Protein product: CASSQVSGGRTDTQYF.

The V gene is TRBV5-6, the J gene TRBJ1-1; perhaps TRBD1 as D (5 bases). V was trimmed by 4 bases and J by 0 bases, leaving 16 bases between them. The length of the CDR3 is 16 residues. Per the germline V gene, CDR1 is SGHDT and CDR2 is YYEEEE. CDR3 DNA sequence: TGTGCCAGCAGCCCCGGCAGGGTTGCAATGAACACTGAAGCTTTCTTT. This codes for CASSPGRVAMNTEAFF.

The chain carries TRBV18 and TRBJ1-2; D remains unclear. The ends were cut back, 6 bases at V and 4 bases at J, with 15 bases in the middle. The germline gives CDR1 KGHSH, CDR2 LQKENI. This CDR3 comprises 14 residues. CDR3 region: CASSGVGITYGYTF. DNA of the CDR3: TGTGCCAGCTCGGGAGTGGGGATCACCTATGGCTACACCTTC.

This chain links TRBV24-1 with TRBJ1-2, with D unclear. The length of the CDR3 is 11 residues. V dropped 9 bases and J dropped 8 bases, with 12 bases sitting between them. Per germline, CDR1 KGHDR and CDR2 SFDVKD. CDR3 region: CATSYAGGYTF. As DNA, the CDR3 is TGTGCCACCTCCTATGCCGGGGGCTACACCTTC.

The chain couples TRBV11-3 to TRBJ2-2; D is possibly TRBD2 (6 bases). Trimming took 4 bases from V and 1 from J, leaving 19 bases between them. The CDR3 sequence is 18 residues long. The germline CDR1 and CDR2 sequences are SGHNT and YENEEA. DNA for the CDR3: TGTGCCAGCAGCTCGAGCAGCTTCGATAGCGGGAACACCGGGGAGCTGTTTTTT. Its translation: CASSSSSFDSGNTGELFF.

This rearrangement joins TRBV27 to TRBJ2-1; D might be TRBD1 (5 bases). CDR3 size: 13 residues. Trimming shortened V by 3 bases and J by 7 bases, and 10 bases separated the two germline ends. Per germline, CDR1 MNHEY and CDR2 SMNVEV (reference sequence). Here the CDR3 DNA reads TGTGCCAGCAGTTTTGACAGACCTAATGAGCAGTTCTTC. Its translation is CASSFDRPNEQFF.

The chain uses TRBV5-1 and TRBJ1-4, with 10 bases identical to TRBD1. The V gene's germline CDR1 is SGHRS and CDR2 YFSETQ. The CDR3 has 16 residues. V was pared by 4 bases and J by 5 bases, with 8 bases of the junction left unmatched. DNA of the CDR3: TGCGCCAGCAGCACCCTAGGGACAGGGGAGAATGAAAAACTGTTTTTT. It translates to CASSTLGTGENEKLFF.

This CDR3 reads CSVGLGTDTEAFF. For the CDR3, the DNA is TGCAGCGTCGGACTCGGGACAGATACTGAAGCTTTCTTT. The genes are TRBV29-1 and TRBJ1-1, with 7 bases matching TRBD1. J was trimmed by 5 bases and V by 6 bases; bases with no gene match: 9. The CDR3 contains 13 residues. Germline values: CDR1 SQVTM, CDR2 ANQGSEA.

The V and J genes are TRBV5-1 and TRBJ2-2, with D uncertain. The germline CDR1 and CDR2 sequences are SGHRS and YFSETQ. The V end was cut by 4 bases, the J end by 4 bases, with 8 bases between. The CDR3 sequence is 13 residues long. CDR3 amino acids: CASSRSPTGELFF. Here the CDR3 DNA reads TGCGCCAGCAGCCGGAGTCCCACCGGGGAGCTGTTTTTT.

In this sample, this clone turned up many times. V gene TRBV19 combines with J gene TRBJ2-1; TRBD2 matches 8 bases. J was trimmed by 9 bases and V by 3 bases; bases with no gene match: 10. The CDR3 covers 15 residues. CDR1 is LNHDA, CDR2 SQIVND, per germline (reference sequence). The CDR3 spells CASSISGGGFGEQFF. The DNA of the CDR3 is TGTGCCAGTAGTATCAGCGGGGGAGGGTTCGGTGAGCAGTTCTTC.

The genes are TRBV11-2 and TRBJ1-1, with unresolved D. This CDR3 is built from 15 residues. Trimming cost V 3 bases and J 1 base, with 12 bases left between them. CDR1 is SGHAT, CDR2 FQNNGV, per germline. CDR3 loop: CASSFRSKPNTEAFF. The CDR3 region has the DNA TGTGCCAGCAGCTTTAGAAGTAAACCGAACACTGAAGCTTTCTTT.

The rearrangement uses TRBV6-5 and TRBJ1-6, with D unclear. This CDR3 has 14 residues. Germline CDR1 reads MNHEY; CDR2 reads SVGAGI. Between the trimmed V and J ends, which lost 9 bases and 10 bases, there was a span of 19 bases. The CDR3 bases are TGTGCCAGTCTCCCCGTCGGGGAGAAGTCACCCCTCCACTTT. This gives the protein CASLPVGEKSPLHF.

The V call is TRBV28, the J call TRBJ1-6, with 9 bases lining up with TRBD1. Germline lookup yields CDR1 MDHEN and CDR2 SYDVKM. V lost 6 bases, J lost 9 bases, and 9 bases stayed unmatched. The CDR3 totals 15 residues. CDR3 nucleotide sequence: TGTGCCAGCAGAGATCTGACAGGGGGGGGTTCACCCCTCCACTTT. Its protein is CASRDLTGGGSPLHF.

This chain joins TRBV5-1 and TRBJ1-5; D remains unclear. Trimming left V 0 bases short and J 4 bases short, with 5 bases between. Germline assignment: CDR1 SGHRS and CDR2 YFSETQ. The CDR3 consists of 13 residues. This CDR3 reads CASSLAGNQPQHF. The CDR3 DNA reads as TGCGCCAGCAGCTTGGCCGGGAATCAGCCCCAGCATTTT. The full variable domain, rest sourced from reference TRBV5-1 and TRBJ1-5, is KAGVTQTPRYLIKTRGQQVTLSCSPISGHRSVSWYQQTPGQGLQFLFEYFSETQRNKGNFPGRFSGRQFSNSRSEMNVSTLELGDSALYLCASSLAGNQPQHFGDGTRLSIL.

As DNA, the CDR3 is TGTGCCAGCAGCAGCGGGACTCTTGCAACTAATGAAAAACTGTTTTTT. Translated: CASSSGTLATNEKLFF. This rearrangement joins TRBV21-1 to TRBJ1-4. TRBV21-1 represents a pseudogene. The CDR3 has 16 residues.

The chain employs TRBV14 and TRBJ2-3; 12 bases agree with TRBD2. V dropped 5 bases and J dropped 5; count of bases not matched to a gene: 8. The CDR3 extends over 16 amino acids. Germline values: CDR1 SGHDN, CDR2 FVKESK. This CDR3 is CASSETSGSRRDTQYF. CDR3 nucleotides: TGTGCCAGCAGCGAGACTAGCGGGAGTCGGCGAGATACGCAGTATTTT.